This passage covers 30 T cell receptor beta chains from one sample sequenced in a study of naive and memory T cell subsets. Both TRBC1 and TRBC2 were covered by a beta constant-region primer of two equimolar oligonucleotides. The ligated cDNA underwent four PCR rounds using SP2 and nested alpha and beta constant-region primers. MiXCR, run by TCRdb on the UMI-ligation and nested PCR reads, gives a single entry per CDR3 protein. The data show around 110,000 distinct CDR3 sequences, around a third seen once. The sample taken for sequencing was central memory CD4+ T cells from blood. The receptors originated from a human donor in good health.

V usage is TRBV5-1 and J usage is TRBJ2-5; D ambiguous. In germline, CDR1 is SGHRS, CDR2 YFSETQ. The CDR3 sequence is 14 residues long. Trimming stripped 1 base from V and 1 base from J, with 8 bases between. CDR3 sequence (DNA): TGCGCCAGCAGCTTGCGAGGAATCCAAGAGACCCAGTACTTC. It yields the protein CASSLRGIQETQYF.

J is TRBJ2-3 and V is TRBV6-1, with 10 bases fitting TRBD2. CDR1 and CDR2 (germline): MNHNS, SASEGT. J lost 0 bases, V lost 6 bases, and 9 bases had no gene match. The CDR3 is 17 amino acids. CDR3 sequence: CASRGAGGPASTDTQYF. CDR3 DNA sequence: TGTGCCAGCAGGGGAGCGGGAGGGCCCGCTAGCACAGATACGCAGTATTTT.

The rearrangement joins TRBV6-5 to TRBJ2-5, with 8 positions matching TRBD2. The CDR3 contains 13 residues. Germline-derived CDR1 and CDR2 are MNHEY and SVGAGI. With V trimmed by 7 bases and J by 5 bases, 6 bases remained unmatched. The CDR3, as DNA: TGTGCCAGCACGGGGACTAGTAGGGAGACCCAGTACTTC. This codes for CASTGTSRETQYF.

This clonotype was counted only a few times. V is TRBV29-1 and J is TRBJ1-1; 9 nucleotides line up with TRBD1. Germline values: CDR1 SQVTM, CDR2 ANQGSEA. The CDR3 runs to 14 residues. The V gene end was trimmed by 7 bases and the J gene end by 1 base; junction bases not matched to a gene: 7. CDR3 bases: TGCAGCGGGGTGGACAGGGGCAAGAACACTGAAGCTTTCTTT. Its protein product is CSGVDRGKNTEAFF. Complete variable domain (other parts from reference TRBV29-1 and TRBJ1-1): SAVISQKPSRDICQRGTSLTIQCQVDSQVTMMFWYRQQPGQSLTLIATANQGSEATYESGFVIDKFPISRPNLTFSTLTVSNMSPEDSSIYLCSGVDRGKNTEAFFGQGTRLTVV.

The sample holds one count of this clonotype. J is TRBJ1-5 and V is TRBV19; TRBD1 is a possible D gene (5 bases). Germline loops: CDR1 LNHDA, CDR2 SQIVND (reference sequence). Trimming left V 6 bases short and J 9 bases short, with 12 bases between. The CDR3 loop spans 12 amino acids. The CDR3 spells CASRTASGPQHF. In DNA form, the CDR3 reads TGTGCCAGTAGGACAGCCTCTGGGCCCCAGCATTTT.

The rearrangement links TRBV2 to TRBJ2-3; maybe TRBD2 (6 bases). Per the germline V gene, CDR1 is SNHLY and CDR2 is FYNNEI. Trimming stripped 3 bases from V and 2 bases from J, with 18 bases between. This CDR3 comprises 17 residues. The CDR3 sequence: CASSDGVAGQSTDTQYF. In DNA form, the CDR3 reads TGTGCCAGCAGTGATGGCGTCGCGGGGCAATCCACAGATACGCAGTATTTT.

The chain has TRBV20-1 and TRBJ1-1, with TRBD1 identical over 9 bases. Germline values: CDR1 DFQATT, CDR2 SNEGSKA (reference sequence). The CDR3 has 16 residues. Trimming cost V 5 bases and J 0 bases; bases outside gene matches: 10. In DNA, the CDR3 is TGCAGTGCTGGAGGCGGGACAGGGACCATGAACACTGAAGCTTTCTTT. Translating it yields CSAGGGTGTMNTEAFF.

The V gene is TRBV20-1, the J gene TRBJ1-1, with TRBD1 as a possible D gene (5 bases). Germline lookup yields CDR1 DFQATT and CDR2 SNEGSKA (reference sequence). This CDR3 is built from 14 residues. V lost 0 bases and J lost 0, with 8 bases in between. CDR3 in amino acids: CSAREGLLNTEAFF. The CDR3 coding sequence is TGCAGTGCTAGAGAGGGACTCCTGAACACTGAAGCTTTCTTT.

V and J are TRBV20-1 and TRBJ1-2; D is uncertain. The length of the CDR3 is 14 residues. Trimming stripped 3 bases from V and 4 bases from J, with 15 bases between. Germline-derived CDR1 and CDR2 are DFQATT and SNEGSKA (reference sequence). The DNA of the CDR3 is TGCAGTGCTAGGGCCAGTGAGGGAAGCTATGGCTACACCTTC. Amino acid sequence: CSARASEGSYGYTF.

This clonotype was recorded many times. The rearrangement uses TRBV11-2 and TRBJ2-5; possibly TRBD1 or TRBD2 for D (5 bases each). V was shortened by 5 bases and J by 7 bases, with 17 bases between the two germline ends. This CDR3 region has 14 residues. CDR1 and CDR2 from the germline V gene are SGHAT and FQNNGV. The chain's CDR3 is CASSPDSRGGTQYF. The CDR3 bases are TGTGCCAGCAGCCCCGACAGCCGAGGAGGGACCCAGTACTTC. Full variable domain (remainder filled in from reference TRBV11-2 and TRBJ2-5): EAGVAQSPRYKIIEKRQSVAFWCNPISGHATLYWYQQILGQGPKLLIQFQNNGVVDDSQLPKDRFSAERLKGVDSTLKIQPAKLEDSAVYLCASSPDSRGGTQYFGPGTRLLVL.

The gene calls are TRBV25-1 and TRBJ2-1, with D possibly being TRBD2 (6 bases). CDR1 and CDR2 (germline): MGHDK, SYGVNS. CDR3 length: 14 residues. Trimming cost V 2 bases and J 7 bases, with 12 bases left between them. The CDR3 protein is CASSEPGGSNEQFF. CDR3 bases: TGTGCCAGCAGTGAACCCGGAGGGAGTAATGAGCAGTTCTTC.

This clonotype was counted a few times. V is TRBV30 and J is TRBJ2-7; 7 bases are a match to TRBD2. Germline-derived CDR1 and CDR2 are GTSNPN and SVGIG (reference sequence). V dropped 5 bases and J dropped 7; count of bases not matched to a gene: 11. The CDR3 length is 13 residues. The CDR3 DNA reads TGTGCCTGGGGTAGCGGGCTTAGTCGGGAGCAGTACTTC. Translated, it gives CAWGSGLSREQYF.

The chain combines TRBV7-9 with TRBJ2-3; D perhaps matches TRBD2 (6 bases). Germline CDR1 is SEHNR and CDR2 is FQNEAQ (reference sequence). This CDR3 region has 14 residues. V lost 6 bases to trimming and J lost 0 bases, with 10 bases between them. CDR3 protein: CASSRLGSTDTQYF. The CDR3, as DNA: TGTGCCAGCAGTAGACTAGGGAGCACAGATACGCAGTATTTT.

This clonotype was counted between two and nine times. The chain combines TRBV4-3 with TRBJ2-3; D tentatively fits TRBD1 or TRBD2 (6 bases each). The V gene lost 6 bases and the J gene lost 0 bases, with 13 bases spanning the gap. The germline V gene encodes CDR1 LGHNA and CDR2 YSLEER. This CDR3 spans 15 amino acids. The CDR3 here is CASRKGGFSTDTQYF. DNA for the CDR3: TGCGCCAGCAGGAAGGGGGGATTTAGCACAGATACGCAGTATTTT.

Only a few counts were recorded for this clonotype. The V and J genes are TRBV28 and TRBJ2-1; D is unresolved. This CDR3 is 12 amino acids long. Per germline, CDR1 MDHEN and CDR2 SYDVKM. Trimming cost V 4 bases and J 12 bases, with 13 bases left between them. CDR3 loop: CASSSLPQRQFF. For the CDR3, the DNA is TGTGCCAGCAGTTCCCTCCCGCAGAGGCAGTTCTTC.

The chain has TRBV20-1 and TRBJ2-7, with 9 positions matching TRBD2. This CDR3 comprises 14 residues. J gave up 4 bases and V 3 bases, and 7 bases lay outside the gene matches. Germline CDR1 reads DFQATT; CDR2 reads SNEGSKA (reference sequence). Written as DNA, the CDR3 is TGCAGTGCTAGGAGGCGGGAGGGGAGGTACGAGCAGTACTTC. Translation gives CSARRREGRYEQYF.

V usage is TRBV6-5 and J usage is TRBJ1-1; 7 bases map to TRBD1. Germline lookup yields CDR1 MNHEY and CDR2 SVGAGI. The V segment lost 5 bases and the J segment 3 bases; nucleotides outside the gene matches: 6. CDR3 length equals 14 residues. The CDR3 reads CASSGTGVYTEAFF. CDR3 DNA sequence: TGTGCCAGCAGTGGAACAGGGGTCTACACTGAAGCTTTCTTT.

This rearrangement joins TRBV20-1 to TRBJ2-7; TRBD1 aligns across 7 bases. The CDR3 is 12 residues long. Germline V gene lookup returns CDR1 DFQATT and CDR2 SNEGSKA (reference sequence). Trimming at V came to 6 bases and at J to 5 bases, leaving 7 bases not matched to a gene. The CDR3, as DNA: TGCAGTGCAAAACAGGGGATCAACGAGCAGTACTTC. This gives the protein CSAKQGINEQYF.

This clonotype has a handful of counts. The chain joins TRBV7-2 to TRBJ2-7; 10 bases match TRBD2. The CDR3 has 15 residues. The V gene end was trimmed by 5 bases and the J gene end by 0 bases; junction bases not matched to a gene: 4. Germline-derived CDR1 and CDR2 are SGHTA and FQGNSA. The CDR3: CASSPEREGSYEQYF. CDR3 sequence (DNA): TGTGCCAGCAGCCCGGAGCGGGAGGGCTCCTACGAGCAGTACTTC. The full variable domain, completed using reference TRBV7-2 and TRBJ2-7, is GAGVSQSPSNKVTEKGKDVELRCDPISGHTALYWYRQSLGQGLEFLIYFQGNSAPDKSGLPSDRFSAERTGGSVSTLTIQRTQQEDSAVYLCASSPEREGSYEQYFGPGTRLTVT.

CDR3: CASSYYTGLLPYEQYF. CDR3 nucleotides: TGTGCCAGCAGTTACTATACAGGGCTCCTACCCTACGAGCAGTACTTC. The chain joins TRBV6-2 or TRBV6-3 to TRBJ2-7; D is perhaps TRBD1 (6 bases). This CDR3 has 16 residues. The ends were cut back, 1 base at V and 2 bases at J, with 15 bases in the middle. Per germline, CDR1 MNHEY and CDR2 SVGEGT.

This clonotype was seen only a few times. The genes are TRBV14 and TRBJ2-4; D gene ambiguous. The V gene's germline CDR1 is SGHDN and CDR2 FVKESK. The CDR3 runs 16 residues. V gave up 0 bases and J gave up 1 base, with 10 bases separating them. DNA for the CDR3: TGTGCCAGCAGCCAAGATAGGATAAGGGCCAAAAACATTCAGTACTTC. Translation: CASSQDRIRAKNIQYF.

This CDR3 is CASSHLGSGAQETQYF. CDR3 coding DNA: TGTGCCAGCAGCCACCTCGGTAGCGGGGCACAAGAGACCCAGTACTTC. The chain recombines TRBV27 with TRBJ2-5, with 8 bases fitting TRBD2. The CDR3 contains 16 residues. Germline assignment: CDR1 MNHEY and CDR2 SMNVEV (reference sequence). V was clipped by 6 bases and J by 2 bases; unmatched bases: 11.

The V and J genes are TRBV14 and TRBJ1-5; no definite D call. This CDR3 comprises 14 residues. Germline V gene sequence: CDR1 SGHDN, CDR2 FVKESK. Between the trimmed V and J ends, which lost 4 bases and 3 bases, there was a span of 10 bases. CDR3 in DNA: TGTGCCAGCAGCCCTTCGGGGAACAATCAGCCCCAGCATTTT. Residues: CASSPSGNNQPQHF.

This clonotype was seen a handful of times. The V call is TRBV20-1, the J call TRBJ1-6; possibly TRBD1 for D (6 bases). The V gene's germline CDR1 is DFQATT and CDR2 SNEGSKA (reference sequence). V dropped 4 bases and J dropped 7 bases, with 11 bases sitting between them. The CDR3 contains 13 residues. The CDR3 nucleotides read TGCAGTGCTAACAAACAGGGAAATTCACCCCTCCACTTT. Protein product: CSANKQGNSPLHF.

This rearrangement joins TRBV20-1 to TRBJ2-1; 7 positions match TRBD2. Trimming cost V 3 bases and J 12 bases; bases outside gene matches: 8. The CDR3 has 12 amino acids. Germline V gene lookup returns CDR1 DFQATT and CDR2 SNEGSKA (reference sequence). CDR3 nucleotide sequence: TGCAGTGCTAGGAAAGGGCGGGAGCGGCAGTTCTTC. This encodes CSARKGRERQFF.

A few counts support this clonotype. Here the CDR3 reads CASSPEQGLTEAFF. The CDR3 region has the DNA TGTGCCAGCAGTCCAGAACAGGGGCTCACTGAAGCTTTCTTT. This chain uses TRBV28 with TRBJ1-1; 7 nucleotides align to TRBD1. The V segment lost 5 bases and the J segment 4 bases; nucleotides outside the gene matches: 7. Germline V gives CDR1 MDHEN, CDR2 SYDVKM. CDR3 length: 14 amino acids. Combining the CDR3 with reference TRBV28 and TRBJ1-1 gives the whole variable domain DVKVTQSSRYLVKRTGEKVFLECVQDMDHENMFWYRQDPGLGLRLIYFSYDVKMKEKGDIPEGYSVSREKKERFSLILESASTNQTSMYLCASSPEQGLTEAFFGQGTRLTVV.

This clonotype was counted between two and nine times. The rearrangement links TRBV5-1 to TRBJ1-2, with D uncertain. Between the trimmed V and J ends, which lost 5 bases and 6 bases, there was a span of 14 bases. Germline CDR1 and CDR2: SGHRS and YFSETQ. The CDR3 spans 13 residues. The CDR3 DNA reads TGCGCCAGCAGAAGACTTATGACCCATGGCTACACCTTC. Translated: CASRRLMTHGYTF.

This clonotype has just a few counts. The V and J genes are TRBV19 and TRBJ1-4; D may be TRBD1 (5 bases). The CDR3 consists of 16 residues. The germline V gene has CDR1 LNHDA and CDR2 SQIVND (reference sequence). V shed 5 bases and J shed 5 bases, with 18 bases lying between them. CDR3 in amino acids: CASSSRQTRKNEKLFF. CDR3 sequence (DNA): TGTGCCAGTAGTTCTCGACAGACCAGAAAGAATGAAAAACTGTTTTTT.

CDR3 in amino acids: CSVEEVGRGYTF. In DNA form, the CDR3 reads TGCAGCGTTGAAGAGGTGGGGAGGGGCTACACCTTC. The V gene is TRBV29-1, the J gene TRBJ1-2, with D unresolved. The CDR3 has 12 amino acids. CDR1 and CDR2 from the germline V gene are SQVTM and ANQGSEA. Trimming took 0 bases from V and 8 from J, leaving 10 bases between them. Together with reference TRBV29-1 and TRBJ1-2, the CDR3 gives the full variable domain: SAVISQKPSRDICQRGTSLTIQCQVDSQVTMMFWYRQQPGQSLTLIATANQGSEATYESGFVIDKFPISRPNLTFSTLTVSNMSPEDSSIYLCSVEEVGRGYTFGSGTRLTVV.

This rearrangement joins TRBV6-5 to TRBJ2-2; 8 bases line up with TRBD2. The CDR3 sequence is 16 residues long. Trimming at V came to 4 bases and at J to 4 bases, leaving 8 bases not matched to a gene. Germline V lookup: CDR1 MNHEY, CDR2 SVGAGI. This chain's CDR3 is CASSSITSGFTGELFF. CDR3 bases: TGTGCCAGCAGTTCCATAACTAGCGGATTCACCGGGGAGCTGTTTTTT.